This T cell receptor (beta chain) was retrieved from a study of identical twins. General observations from the study: The authors noted that invariant MAIT and iNKT cells could partly confound zero-insertion analyses. Carriage of fewer insertions was seen in abundant cord blood beta clonotypes, whereas memory repertoires showed none.

Addition of a universal primer site occurred through template switching, and cDNA carried unique molecular identifiers. TCRdb processed the 5' RACE reads anew with MiXCR; each CDR3 protein has one entry. The profile shows around 650,000 distinct CDR3 sequences, just over 7% of them singletons. The CDR3 extends over 15 amino acids. Trimming pared 0 bases from V and 2 bases from J, leaving 10 bases between. Germline V gives CDR1 ENHRY, CDR2 SYGVKD. This clonotype was detected only a few times. What it binds is unknown. This sample also appeared in a second study, on yellow fever vaccine responses in identical twins. From that report: After vaccination, twins' T cell response reportedly seemed partly convergent, partly personalized.

Input material: PBMCs. The sequence was obtained from a woman younger than 30 in good health. V and J are TRBV10-3 and TRBJ2-5; D ambiguous. CDR3 protein: CAISESGARQETQYF. In nucleotides, the CDR3 is TGTGCCATCAGTGAGTCCGGAGCCAGGCAAGAGACCCAGTACTTC.